Sequencing of this TCR beta chain was carried out in a study of T cell repertoires in cytomegalovirus infection (dated by TCRdb to the late 2010s). For context, the study as a whole: Alongside well-studied HLA-B-restricted epitopes, the peptide stimulations were aimed at recently identified HLA-C-restricted CMV epitopes, whose presentation resists viral immunomodulation. Donor HLA type was relevant to the analysis, because carriage of CMV infection together with the matching HLA type was indicated by public TCR beta signatures. General findings and caveats noted by the study authors: The ex vivo response was dominated by HLA-C-restricted CMV-specific TCR beta clonotypes, which also provided the single most frequent clonotype in two of eight donors. In both this cohort and an independent roughly 350-donor cohort, the cumulative frequency of public TCR beta family members distinguished carriers of CMV infection plus the relevant HLA type.

Sequencing was carried out with an Illumina HiSeq 1500. TCRdb redid the processing of the public reads, applying fastp at Q25 and MiXCR, and retained in-frame beta chains. Each CDR3 protein appears once, grouped with its most common genes and DNA. The sample table shows fewer than 200,000 distinct CDR3 sequences, and about a fifth are seen once. The ten largest clones take up more than 25% of the sample. The treatment or condition label for this specimen denotes: in vitro stimulation with specific CMV peptide epitopes to enrich CMV-specific T cells. To note about this clonotype: Its specific antigen is unknown. Base-call qualities are not available, and no considerably larger clone is one nucleotide away.

Inclusive of the bounding cysteine and phenylalanine, the CDR3 is 15 residues long. Only the CDR3 portion is preserved as DNA: 45 bases, with reading frame beginning at the first base. Per the germline V gene (reference sequence), MNHEY is the CDR1 and SMNVEV is the CDR2. Trimming leaves V shorter by 8 bases and J shorter by 0 bases, with the junction holding 6 bases beyond the gene matches. Material: CD8+ T cells from cultured PBMCs, obtained from culture after CMV antigen stimulation. The sequence is built from TRBV27 and TRBJ1-5, with 8 junctional bases fitting TRBD1. The source of this sequence is a human donor in good health (CMV status not recorded). Some clones in this sample may be carry-over from other donors' samples. The CDR3 region has the sequence CASGDRLHSNQPQHF. The DNA sequence is given as TGTGCCAGCGGGGACAGGCTCCATAGCAATCAGCCCCAGCATTTT.